There are a few counts of the clone carrying this T cell receptor (beta chain). Antigen specificity is unknown. Investigators took about 10 milliliters of peripheral blood from every donor. The sample originates from a study of blood T cells in healthy people across ages. Germline-derived CDR1 and CDR2 are MNHEY and SVGAGI. The CDR3 runs 14 residues. Trimming removed 5 bases from V and 7 bases from J, with 12 bases in between. Whole-study findings and limits: Naive CD4+ cell counts and diversity both ran higher in long-lived than in aged donors. Unsorted PBMC input precluded a conclusive naive versus antigen-experienced comparison.

Sample-barcoded 5' priming and a J-beta primer mix drove a second PCR of roughly 7 to 11 cycles. The study obtained at least 2.5 million CDR3-containing paired-end reads from every sample. Each CDR3 protein gets one entry after TCRdb re-called the 5' RACE reads with MiXCR. In the table there are more than 1.4 million distinct CDR3 sequences, around 39% of which are singletons. The genes are TRBV6-5 and TRBJ1-6; D not resolved. The TCR was taken from a woman under 30 in good health. Sequencing was done on a sample of blood. DNA of the CDR3: TGTGCCAGCAGTGGGCGAAACATAAATTCACCCCTCCACTTT. Translation gives CASSGRNINSPLHF.